Each of the 16 T cell receptor beta chains below was sequenced from the same sample in a study of cytotoxic CD8 clonotypes in ibrutinib-treated CLL. Measured with immunoSEQ multiplex PCR; TCRdb has only the in-frame clones, and not every one. The sample consists of some 58,000 clones, about three quarters of them appearing once. Material: PBMCs, obtained after 12 months of ibrutinib treatment. The receptors originated from a human donor with chronic lymphocytic leukemia.

V gene TRBV4-2 combines with J gene TRBJ2-1; D gene unclear. Germline-derived CDR1 and CDR2 are LGHNA and YNFKEQ. Trimming shortened V by 0 bases and J by 9 bases, and 12 bases separated the two germline ends. The CDR3 runs 14 residues. The CDR3 DNA reads as TGTGCCAGCAGCCAAGAACGTCTAGGGTTTGAGCAGTTCTTC. The encoded protein is CASSQERLGFEQFF.

This chain connects TRBV5-6 to TRBJ1-4; D gene unclear. The CDR3 is made up of 12 amino acids. Germline-derived CDR1 and CDR2 are SGHDT and YYEEEE. Trimming removed 2 bases at V and 4 bases at J, with 3 bases between. CDR3 in DNA: TGTGCCAGCAGCTTAAATAATGAAAAACTGTTTTTT. Translation: CASSLNNEKLFF.

The rearrangement uses TRBV5-1 and TRBJ2-7, with D possibly TRBD2 on 5 matching bases. The CDR3 has 18 residues. V shed 1 base and J shed 3 bases, with 23 bases lying between them. Germline CDR1 reads SGHRS; CDR2 reads YFSETQ. The CDR3 loop is CASSLWGKGQGRIYEQYF. CDR3 coding DNA: TGCGCCAGCAGCTTGTGGGGTAAAGGCCAAGGGAGAATCTACGAGCAGTACTTC.

The genes are TRBV5-1 and TRBJ2-5, with 13 bases fitting TRBD2. Germline CDR1 reads SGHRS; CDR2 reads YFSETQ. The CDR3 loop spans 15 amino acids. With V trimmed by 3 bases and J by 5 bases, 4 bases remained unmatched. The CDR3 bases are TGCGCCAGCAGCTGGACTAGCGGGGGTGGTGAGACCCAGTACTTC. Its translation is CASSWTSGGGETQYF.

The rearrangement joins TRBV4-2 to TRBJ1-2; D is perhaps TRBD1 (6 bases). Trimming left V 2 bases short and J 4 bases short, with 11 bases between. The germline CDR1 and CDR2 sequences are LGHNA and YNFKEQ. The CDR3 runs to 14 residues. CDR3 loop: CASSQTGSGYGYTF. The CDR3 nucleotides read TGTGCCAGCAGCCAAACAGGGAGTGGCTATGGCTACACCTTC.

The chain recombines TRBV10-3 with TRBJ2-2; D remains unclear. This CDR3 has 15 residues. Germline V gene sequence: CDR1 ENHRY, CDR2 SYGVKD. Trimming pared 6 bases from V and 0 bases from J, leaving 11 bases between. The CDR3, as DNA: TGTGCCATCAGCAGCTGGCCGGCGAACACCGGGGAGCTGTTTTTT. Translated: CAISSWPANTGELFF.

The V gene is TRBV6-1, the J gene TRBJ2-3, with TRBD1 matching over 8 bases. Unmatched junction bases numbered 3, after V lost 1 base and J lost 9 bases. CDR1 and CDR2 (germline): MNHNS, SASEGT. CDR3 length: 13 residues. The CDR3 protein is CASSEDWTGTQYF. The CDR3 DNA sequence: TGTGCCAGCAGTGAAGACTGGACAGGGACGCAGTATTTT.

This clone was found a few times. V usage is TRBV28 and J usage is TRBJ2-2; D possibly corresponds to TRBD2 (7 bases). CDR1 MDHEN and CDR2 SYDVKM come from the germline V gene. The ends were cut back, 5 bases at V and 5 bases at J, with 15 bases in the middle. The CDR3 sequence is 15 residues long. The CDR3, as DNA: TGTGCCAGCAGTCCCCCCAGGGGAGGGACCGGGGAGCTGTTTTTT. This codes for CASSPPRGGTGELFF. The complete variable domain, with remaining parts taken from reference TRBV28 and TRBJ2-2, reads DVKVTQSSRYLVKRTGEKVFLECVQDMDHENMFWYRQDPGLGLRLIYFSYDVKMKEKGDIPEGYSVSREKKERFSLILESASTNQTSMYLCASSPPRGGTGELFFGEGSRLTVL.

This chain uses TRBV7-2 with TRBJ2-7; D is possibly TRBD1 (8 bases). Germline V gene lookup returns CDR1 SGHTA and CDR2 FQGNSA. The CDR3 totals 14 residues. Trimming took off 5 bases at V and 8 bases at J, with 19 bases between the two ends. The CDR3 DNA follows: TGTGCCAGCAGCCCGGGGGGACAGGTAAAGAAGCAGTACTTC. It codes for CASSPGGQVKKQYF.

J is TRBJ2-5 and V is TRBV19; the match to TRBD2 covers 12 bases. Losses at the gene ends were 4 bases for V and 5 bases for J; bases not matched to a gene: 2. CDR1 is LNHDA and CDR2 is SQIVND in the germline V gene (reference sequence). This CDR3 is built from 14 residues. CDR3 bases: TGTGCCAGTAGTAGACTAGCGGGAGCGGAGACCCAGTACTTC. Encoded protein: CASSRLAGAETQYF.

The chain recombines TRBV7-8 with TRBJ2-1; 10 bases align to TRBD2. The CDR3 covers 15 residues. CDR1 SGHVS and CDR2 FQNEAQ come from the germline V gene. Trimming took 5 bases from V and 9 from J; bases not matched to a gene: 10. CDR3 loop: CASSPGLAGVGEQFF. The CDR3 DNA is TGTGCCAGCAGCCCGGGTCTAGCGGGAGTGGGTGAGCAGTTCTTC.

The rearrangement links TRBV27 to TRBJ1-4; 8 bases are a match to TRBD1. Germline V gene sequence: CDR1 MNHEY, CDR2 SMNVEV (reference sequence). This CDR3 has 17 amino acids. Trimming cost V 2 bases and J 0 bases; bases outside gene matches: 5. The DNA for the CDR3 is TGTGCCAGCAGTTTACACCCAGGGGGCGCAACTAATGAAAAACTGTTTTTT. Its protein is CASSLHPGGATNEKLFF.

V usage is TRBV5-1 and J usage is TRBJ2-1; a possible D gene is TRBD2 (6 bases). Germline V gene data show CDR1 as SGHRS and CDR2 as YFSETQ. This CDR3 has 15 residues. The V and J ends lost 0 bases and 4 bases respectively, with 11 bases between them. The CDR3 DNA reads as TGCGCCAGCAGCTTGGAGAGTGGGGGGTACAATGAGCAGTTCTTC. This encodes CASSLESGGYNEQFF.

The V gene is TRBV21-1, the J gene TRBJ2-7; the D call in the table, TRBD2, was not verified against the DNA. TRBV21-1 is a recognized pseudogene. This CDR3 contains 14 residues. Here the CDR3 DNA reads TGTGCCAGCATGGGGAAGGAGCGGATCTACGAGCAGTACTTC. Its translation is CASMGKERIYEQYF.

The V call is TRBV6-5, the J call TRBJ2-1; D uncertain. CDR1 is MNHEY and CDR2 is SVGAGI in the germline V gene. The CDR3 has 13 residues. Deletions cut 6 bases from V and 4 bases from J, with 10 bases between. The CDR3 is CASSPTSYNEQFF. Written as DNA, the CDR3 is TGTGCCAGCAGCCCTACAAGTTACAATGAGCAGTTCTTC.

This chain links TRBV7-9 with TRBJ2-7; the match to TRBD2 covers 10 bases. Germline loops: CDR1 SEHNR, CDR2 FQNEAQ (reference sequence). The CDR3 totals 14 residues. V shed 5 bases, J shed 0 bases, and the junction held 1 base outside the gene matches. The CDR3 bases are TGTGCCAGCAGCCCTAGCGGGGGCTCCTACGAGCAGTACTTC. Translating gives CASSPSGGSYEQYF. Full variable domain (remainder filled in from reference TRBV7-9 and TRBJ2-7): DTGVSQNPRHKITKRGQNVTFRCDPISEHNRLYWYRQTLGQGPEFLTYFQNEAQLEKSRLLSDRFSAERPKGSFSTLEIQRTEQGDSAMYLCASSPSGGSYEQYFGPGTRLTVT.